Below, 24 T cell receptor beta chains from the same sample are listed, as sequenced in a study of cytomegalovirus exposure and HLA in healthy donors. The primer mix had 60 Vbeta and 13 Jbeta primers. Only in-frame clones appear in the TCRdb table, and some are missing; sequencing was by immunoSEQ multiplex PCR. Among approximately 110,000 clones listed, 74% were seen once. Sequences were obtained from PBMCs. The receptors come from a man aged 50 to 60 in good health and CMV-seropositive.

This rearrangement joins TRBV7-2 to TRBJ2-2; 7 bases match TRBD2. This CDR3 region has 15 residues. Germline CDR1 SGHTA, CDR2 FQGNSA. The ends lost 5 bases at V and 6 bases at J; junction bases unmatched: 9. The CDR3 coding sequence is TGTGCCAGCAGCCGGGAGGTCCTCGAGCCCGGGGAGCTGTTTTTT. This gives the protein CASSREVLEPGELFF.

The chain combines TRBV11-1 with TRBJ2-3; D remains unclear. Trimming took 3 bases from V and 2 from J, leaving 9 bases between them. Germline CDR1 and CDR2: SGHAT and FQDESV (reference sequence). CDR3 size: 14 residues. The CDR3 coding sequence is TGTGCCAGCAGCTTTATCCCCTCCACAGATACGCAGTATTTT. It yields the protein CASSFIPSTDTQYF.

V gene TRBV18 combines with J gene TRBJ2-1; 8 bases align to TRBD1. Per germline, CDR1 KGHSH and CDR2 LQKENI. There are 15 residues in the CDR3. Trimming at V came to 5 bases and at J to 6 bases, leaving 9 bases not matched to a gene. The DNA of the CDR3 is TGTGCCAGCTCAGCCACAGGGGGTTCGGGCAATGAGCAGTTCTTC. This translates into CASSATGGSGNEQFF.

The rearrangement links TRBV9 to TRBJ2-1; the D gene is possibly TRBD2 (6 bases). V was shortened by 3 bases and J by 4 bases, with 8 bases between the two germline ends. Germline-derived CDR1 and CDR2 are SGDLS and YYNGEE. The CDR3 totals 13 residues. Written as DNA, the CDR3 is TGTGCCAGCAGCGGGGACTTTTACAATGAGCAGTTCTTC. Translation: CASSGDFYNEQFF.

The J gene is TRBJ2-1, the V gene TRBV7-8; D might be TRBD1 (6 bases). Trimming cost V 4 bases and J 2 bases, with 12 bases left between them. Per germline, CDR1 SGHVS and CDR2 FQNEAQ. This CDR3 region has 15 residues. The CDR3 sequence: CASSSRDTAYNEQFF. The DNA of the CDR3 is TGTGCCAGCAGCTCCCGGGACACGGCCTACAATGAGCAGTTCTTC.

In its sample, this clone was seen a few times. The chain employs TRBV6-5 and TRBJ1-3; 11 bases are shared with TRBD1. The germline V gene has CDR1 MNHEY and CDR2 SVGAGI. With V trimmed by 2 bases and J by 0 bases, 0 bases remained unmatched. This CDR3 has 16 amino acids. The CDR3 sequence is CASSYGQGASGNTIYF. The CDR3 nucleotides are TGTGCCAGCAGTTACGGACAGGGGGCCTCTGGAAACACCATATATTTT.

This clone appeared once. The chain has TRBV5-1 and TRBJ2-7; TRBD2 might be the D (5 bases). V dropped 4 bases and J dropped 6 bases, with 23 bases sitting between them. Germline V gene sequence: CDR1 SGHRS, CDR2 YFSETQ. This CDR3 contains 16 residues. The CDR3 sequence: CASSPDWSYGIGEQYF. CDR3 DNA: TGCGCCAGCAGCCCCGACTGGTCGTACGGGATTGGCGAGCAGTACTTC.

The chain has TRBV5-1 and TRBJ2-7; a possible D gene is TRBD1 (6 bases). This CDR3 spans 12 amino acids. The germline V and J ends were trimmed by 7 bases and 7 bases, with 15 bases remaining between them. Looked up from germline, CDR1 is SGHRS and CDR2 is YFSETQ. The CDR3 here is CASGRDTWEQYF. CDR3 DNA sequence: TGCGCCAGCGGTAGGGACACATGGGAGCAGTACTTC.

The V gene is TRBV9, the J gene TRBJ2-4; no firm D call. The V and J ends lost 3 bases and 5 bases respectively, with 9 bases between them. Germline V gene data show CDR1 as SGDLS and CDR2 as YYNGEE. The CDR3 contains 13 residues. For the CDR3, the DNA is TGTGCCAGCAGCGCCGTGGGCGAAAACATTCAGTACTTC. Encoded protein: CASSAVGENIQYF.

The CDR3 region has the DNA TGTGCCAGCAGTCCCCTAGACAGGCTTTTTAACTATGGCTACACCTTC. Translation gives CASSPLDRLFNYGYTF. The chain joins TRBV27 to TRBJ1-2, with D maybe TRBD1 (6 bases). Germline V lookup: CDR1 MNHEY, CDR2 SMNVEV (reference sequence). With 5 bases removed from V and 1 base from J, the gap between germline ends came to 17 bases. This CDR3 contains 16 residues.

V and J are TRBV28 and TRBJ2-1; 7 bases fit TRBD1. The CDR3 is 14 amino acids. V dropped 7 bases and J dropped 4; count of bases not matched to a gene: 7. CDR1 MDHEN and CDR2 SYDVKM come from the germline V gene. The chain's CDR3 is CASKQQGKYNEQFF. The CDR3 DNA sequence: TGTGCCAGCAAACAACAGGGGAAGTACAATGAGCAGTTCTTC.

The chain's CDR3 is CASSFRPGYGYTF. The CDR3 nucleotides are TGTGCCAGCAGTTTCAGGCCAGGATATGGCTACACCTTC. The chain combines TRBV28 with TRBJ1-2; no definite D call. From germline, CDR1 is MDHEN and CDR2 SYDVKM. V gave up 3 bases and J gave up 5 bases, with 10 bases separating them. The CDR3 is 13 amino acids.

DNA for the CDR3: TGTGCCAGCTCACCACCTGGGTCTAGACGCACCTACGAGCAGTACTTC. Amino acid sequence: CASSPPGSRRTYEQYF. The chain has TRBV18 and TRBJ2-7; D unclear. Trimming took off 0 bases at V and 2 bases at J, with 14 bases between the two ends. The length of the CDR3 is 16 residues. Germline values: CDR1 KGHSH, CDR2 LQKENI.

The chain couples TRBV29-1 to TRBJ2-7, with D tentatively TRBD1 (5 bases). Germline values: CDR1 SQVTM, CDR2 ANQGSEA. CDR3 length: 15 amino acids. V lost 4 bases to trimming and J lost 6 bases, with 22 bases between them. In nucleotides, the CDR3 is TGCAGCGTTGTGGGGATAAAGGGGCCTACAAGCGAGCAGTACTTC. It specifies CSVVGIKGPTSEQYF.

This clone was observed a handful of times. The chain links TRBV4-2 to TRBJ1-1; TRBD1 might be the D (5 bases). Trimming removed 1 base at V and 1 base at J, with 7 bases between. This CDR3 has 14 residues. Germline CDR1 LGHNA, CDR2 YNFKEQ. CDR3 sequence: CASSQGDRNTEAFF. The CDR3 bases are TGTGCCAGCAGCCAAGGAGACAGGAACACTGAAGCTTTCTTT.

Turning to this clone: The sample carries other DNA sequences with the same CDR3. The chain is built from TRBV5-6 and TRBJ1-4; D may be TRBD1 (5 bases). The V gene's germline CDR1 is SGHDT and CDR2 YYEEEE. Trimming stripped 6 bases from V and 6 bases from J, with 21 bases between. The CDR3 consists of 16 residues. The CDR3 DNA sequence: TGTGCCAGCACCACTGCCTCGGGGGGGGACGATGAAAAACTGTTTTTT. Translated, it gives CASTTASGGDDEKLFF.

The rearrangement uses TRBV19 and TRBJ2-1, with D uncertain. The CDR3 totals 11 residues. With 10 bases removed from V and 8 bases from J, the gap between germline ends came to 12 bases. Per germline, CDR1 LNHDA and CDR2 SQIVND (reference sequence). Here the CDR3 DNA reads TGTGCCACTCAGCAGGCATATGAGCAGTTCTTC. Translated, it gives CATQQAYEQFF. The full variable domain, its missing parts supplied by reference TRBV19 and TRBJ2-1, is DGGITQSPKYLFRKEGQNVTLSCEQNLNHDAMYWYRQDPGQGLRLIYYSQIVNDFQKGDIAEGYSVSREKKESFPLTVTSAQKNPTAFYLCATQQAYEQFFGPGTRLTVL.

CDR3 coding DNA: TGTGCCAGCAGCTTACGAACAGTTCATAATTCACCCCTCCACTTT. Encoded protein: CASSLRTVHNSPLHF. The chain couples TRBV7-2 to TRBJ1-6; D ambiguous. Per the germline V gene, CDR1 is SGHTA and CDR2 is FQGNSA. V dropped 2 bases and J dropped 5 bases, with 10 bases sitting between them. The CDR3 runs 15 residues.

This clone was counted only a few times. In nucleotides, the CDR3 is TGTGCCAGCAGCTTGGGACAGAGGTCCTACGAGCAGTACTTC. It specifies CASSLGQRSYEQYF. The chain uses TRBV5-4 and TRBJ2-7; the D gene is possibly TRBD1 (5 bases). Per germline, CDR1 SGHNT and CDR2 YYREEE (reference sequence). V was trimmed by 0 bases and J by 1 base, leaving 8 bases between them. This CDR3 has 14 amino acids.

J is TRBJ2-3 and V is TRBV6-5; TRBD2 might be the D (6 bases). The germline V and J ends were trimmed by 7 bases and 0 bases, with 11 bases remaining between them. There are 14 residues in the CDR3. Germline V gene sequence: CDR1 MNHEY, CDR2 SVGAGI. The CDR3 sequence is CASTRGTSTDTQYF. The CDR3 DNA is TGTGCCAGCACGCGGGGAACTAGCACAGATACGCAGTATTTT.

This clone was detected only once. The chain employs TRBV5-1 and TRBJ2-1; 10 nucleotides align to TRBD2. The germline gives CDR1 SGHRS, CDR2 YFSETQ. This CDR3 contains 17 residues. V dropped 2 bases and J dropped 9; count of bases not matched to a gene: 14. CDR3 loop: CASSFWNSGGSSGEQFF. CDR3 nucleotide sequence: TGCGCCAGCAGCTTCTGGAATAGCGGGGGGTCATCGGGTGAGCAGTTCTTC. Together with reference TRBV5-1 and TRBJ2-1, the CDR3 gives the full variable domain: KAGVTQTPRYLIKTRGQQVTLSCSPISGHRSVSWYQQTPGQGLQFLFEYFSETQRNKGNFPGRFSGRQFSNSRSEMNVSTLELGDSALYLCASSFWNSGGSSGEQFFGPGTRLTVL.

In nucleotides, the CDR3 is TGTGCCAGCAGTGAAGCCCGGACAGGGTATCTGCGTGAAAAACTGTTTTTT. As protein: CASSEARTGYLREKLFF. V and J are TRBV6-1 and TRBJ1-4; 8 bases agree with TRBD1. Germline V gene data show CDR1 as MNHNS and CDR2 as SASEGT. CDR3 length: 17 residues. J lost 7 bases, V lost 0 bases, and 10 bases had no gene match.

V and J are TRBV11-3 and TRBJ2-7, with D tentatively TRBD1 (5 bases). Germline CDR1 is SGHNT and CDR2 is YENEEA. The CDR3 consists of 15 residues. V was trimmed by 7 bases and J by 11 bases, leaving 27 bases between them. This chain's CDR3 is CASNQLLRGGHGEYF. The CDR3 nucleotides read TGTGCCAGCAACCAGTTATTAAGGGGTGGACATGGGGAGTACTTC. Full variable domain (rest looked up from reference TRBV11-3 and TRBJ2-7): EAGVVQSPRYKIIEKKQPVAFWCNPISGHNTLYWYLQNLGQGPELLIRYENEEAVDDSQLPKDRFSAERLKGVDSTLKIQPAELGDSAVYLCASNQLLRGGHGEYFGPGTRLTVT.

There are a few counts of this clone. The chain is built from TRBV7-8 and TRBJ2-7, with TRBD1 matching 12 bases. CDR1 SGHVS and CDR2 FQNEAQ come from the germline V gene. With V trimmed by 5 bases and J by 5 bases, 7 bases remained unmatched. The CDR3 spans 15 residues. The CDR3 DNA reads as TGTGCCAGCAGCCCGTGGGGACAGGGGGCTAACGAGCAGTACTTC. It is translated as CASSPWGQGANEQYF.